Below are 3 T cell receptor beta chains sequenced from a single sample in a study of cytomegalovirus exposure and HLA in healthy donors. In the PCR, 60 Vbeta and 13 Jbeta primers were used. TCRdb's table, derived via immunoSEQ multiplex PCR, lists solely in-frame clones and lacks some. Of 90,000 to 95,000 clones in the sample, around 78% were seen once. Input material: PBMCs. The source of these receptors is a man younger than 40 in good health and CMV-seronegative.

The table lists this clone with a count of one. The gene calls are TRBV19 and TRBJ2-2; D is perhaps TRBD2 (5 bases). Deletions cut 5 bases from V and 2 bases from J, with 21 bases between. Germline values: CDR1 LNHDA, CDR2 SQIVND (reference sequence). CDR3 length: 18 residues. The CDR3, as DNA: TGTGCCAGTAGTTTTCCCAACCCTGCGAGACTAAACACCGGGGAGCTGTTTTTT. It translates to CASSFPNPARLNTGELFF.

This rearrangement joins TRBV7-2 to TRBJ2-1; 7 bases line up with TRBD2. J gave up 6 bases and V 3 bases, and 5 bases lay outside the gene matches. The length of the CDR3 is 14 residues. CDR1 SGHTA and CDR2 FQGNSA come from the germline V gene. The CDR3 sequence is CASSFKAGPNEQFF. The CDR3 DNA follows: TGTGCCAGCAGCTTCAAAGCGGGACCCAATGAGCAGTTCTTC. Using reference TRBV7-2 and TRBJ2-1 for the parts outside the CDR3, the full variable domain is GAGVSQSPSNKVTEKGKDVELRCDPISGHTALYWYRQSLGQGLEFLIYFQGNSAPDKSGLPSDRFSAERTGGSVSTLTIQRTQQEDSAVYLCASSFKAGPNEQFFGPGTRLTVL.

This chain connects TRBV7-2 to TRBJ2-2; possible D gene TRBD2, 6 bases. Per germline, CDR1 SGHTA and CDR2 FQGNSA. The V end lost 5 bases, the J end lost 6 bases, and 16 bases lay between the germline ends. This CDR3 comprises 15 residues. This chain's CDR3 is CASSPIAGWAGELFF. The DNA for the CDR3 is TGTGCCAGCAGCCCAATCGCGGGGTGGGCCGGGGAGCTGTTTTTT.